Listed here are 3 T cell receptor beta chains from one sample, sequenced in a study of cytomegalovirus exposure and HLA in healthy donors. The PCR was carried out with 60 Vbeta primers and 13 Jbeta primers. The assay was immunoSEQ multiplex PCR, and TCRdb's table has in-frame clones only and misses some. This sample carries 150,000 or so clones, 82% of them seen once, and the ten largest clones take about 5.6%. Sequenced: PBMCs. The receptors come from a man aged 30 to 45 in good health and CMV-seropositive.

The CDR3: CASSLTGPSSYEQYF. The CDR3 DNA reads TGTGCCAGCAGTCTGACAGGGCCGAGCTCCTACGAGCAGTACTTC. The V and J genes are TRBV6-6 and TRBJ2-7; 7 bases fit TRBD1. The ends lost 5 bases at V and 0 bases at J; junction bases unmatched: 7. This CDR3 comprises 15 residues. Looked up from germline, CDR1 is MNHNY and CDR2 is SVGAGI (reference sequence).

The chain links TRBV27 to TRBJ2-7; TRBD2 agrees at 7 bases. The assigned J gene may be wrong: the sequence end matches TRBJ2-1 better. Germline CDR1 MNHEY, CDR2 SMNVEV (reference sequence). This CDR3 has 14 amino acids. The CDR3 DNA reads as TGTGCCAGCAGTACGCTTGGCGGGAGTTTATGGCAGTTCTTC. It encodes CASSTLGGSLWQFF.

The CDR3: CARLLGQGYYGYTF. CDR3 DNA: TGTGCCAGGTTACTCGGACAGGGTTACTATGGCTACACCTTC. This sequence joins TRBV28 and TRBJ1-2; 8 bases match TRBD1. CDR1 and CDR2 from the germline V gene are MDHEN and SYDVKM. The CDR3 extends over 14 amino acids. Trimming cost V 9 bases and J 3 bases; bases outside gene matches: 9.